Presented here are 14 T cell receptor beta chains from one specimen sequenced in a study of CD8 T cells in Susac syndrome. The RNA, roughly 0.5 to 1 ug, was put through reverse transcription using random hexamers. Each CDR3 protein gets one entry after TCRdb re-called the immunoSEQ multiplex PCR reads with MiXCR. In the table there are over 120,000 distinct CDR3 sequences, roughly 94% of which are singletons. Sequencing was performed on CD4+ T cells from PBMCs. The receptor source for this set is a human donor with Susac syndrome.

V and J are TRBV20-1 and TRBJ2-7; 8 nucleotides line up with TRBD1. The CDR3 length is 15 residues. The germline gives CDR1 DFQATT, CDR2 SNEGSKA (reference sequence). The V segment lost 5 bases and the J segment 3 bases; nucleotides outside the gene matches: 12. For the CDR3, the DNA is TGCAGTGCTGAGACAAGTGGGACAGGAGACTACGAGCAGTACTTC. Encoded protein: CSAETSGTGDYEQYF.

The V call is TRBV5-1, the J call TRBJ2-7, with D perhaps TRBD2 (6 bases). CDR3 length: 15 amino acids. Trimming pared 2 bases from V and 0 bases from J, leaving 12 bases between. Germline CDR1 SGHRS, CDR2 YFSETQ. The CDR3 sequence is CASSFGGEHSYEQYF. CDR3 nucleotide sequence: TGCGCCAGCAGCTTCGGCGGGGAACACTCCTACGAGCAGTACTTC.

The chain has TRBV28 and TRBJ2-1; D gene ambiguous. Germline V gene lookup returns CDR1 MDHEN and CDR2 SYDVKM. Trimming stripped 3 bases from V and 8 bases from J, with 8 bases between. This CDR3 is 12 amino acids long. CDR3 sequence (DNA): TGTGCCAGCAGTTTGACCTTGCATGAGCAGTTCTTC. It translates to CASSLTLHEQFF.

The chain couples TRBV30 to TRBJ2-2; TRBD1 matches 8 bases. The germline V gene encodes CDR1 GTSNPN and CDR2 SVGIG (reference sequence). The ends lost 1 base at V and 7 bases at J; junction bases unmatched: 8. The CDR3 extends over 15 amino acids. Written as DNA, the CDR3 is TGTGCCTGGAGTGGCCGGGGACAGGCAATCGGGGAGCTGTTTTTT. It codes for CAWSGRGQAIGELFF.

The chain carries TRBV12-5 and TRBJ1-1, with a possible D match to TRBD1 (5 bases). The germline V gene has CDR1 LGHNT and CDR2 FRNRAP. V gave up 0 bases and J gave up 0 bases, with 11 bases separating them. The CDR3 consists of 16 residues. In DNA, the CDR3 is TGTGCTAGTGGTTTGGTACTTGGGGCAGTGAACACTGAAGCTTTCTTT. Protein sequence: CASGLVLGAVNTEAFF.

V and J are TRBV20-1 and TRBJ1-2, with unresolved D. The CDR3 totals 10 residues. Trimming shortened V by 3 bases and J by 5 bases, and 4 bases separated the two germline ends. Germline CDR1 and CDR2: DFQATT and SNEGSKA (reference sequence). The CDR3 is CSASGYGYTF. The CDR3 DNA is TGCAGTGCTAGTGGGTATGGCTACACCTTC.

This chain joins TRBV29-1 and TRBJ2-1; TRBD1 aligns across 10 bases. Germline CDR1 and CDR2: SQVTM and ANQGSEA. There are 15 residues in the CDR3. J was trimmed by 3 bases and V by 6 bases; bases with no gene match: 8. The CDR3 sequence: CSVSSGQGNYNEQFF. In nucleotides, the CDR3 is TGCAGCGTCAGTTCGGGACAGGGGAACTACAATGAGCAGTTCTTC.

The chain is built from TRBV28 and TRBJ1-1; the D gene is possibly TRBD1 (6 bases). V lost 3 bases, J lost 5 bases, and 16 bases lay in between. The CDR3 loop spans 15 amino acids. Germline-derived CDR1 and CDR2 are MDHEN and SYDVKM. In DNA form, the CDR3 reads TGTGCCAGCAGTTTGGATGGGGGCAGGACGACTGAAGCTTTCTTT. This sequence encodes CASSLDGGRTTEAFF.

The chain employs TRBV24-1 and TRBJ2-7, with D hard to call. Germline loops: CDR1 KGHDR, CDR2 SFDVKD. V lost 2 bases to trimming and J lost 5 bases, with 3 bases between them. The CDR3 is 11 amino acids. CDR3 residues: CATSDYDEQYF. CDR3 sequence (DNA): TGTGCCACCAGTGATTATGACGAGCAGTACTTC.

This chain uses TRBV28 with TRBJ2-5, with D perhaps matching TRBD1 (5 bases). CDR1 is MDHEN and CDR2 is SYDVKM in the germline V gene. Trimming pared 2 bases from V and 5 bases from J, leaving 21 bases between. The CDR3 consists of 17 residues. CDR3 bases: TGTGCCAGCAGTTTAGACCCCCGGACAATTTTTGGGGAGACCCAGTACTTC. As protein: CASSLDPRTIFGETQYF.

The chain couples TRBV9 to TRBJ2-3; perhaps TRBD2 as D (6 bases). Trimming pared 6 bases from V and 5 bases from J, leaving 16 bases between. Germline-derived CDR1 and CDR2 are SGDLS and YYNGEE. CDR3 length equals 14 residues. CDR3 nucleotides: TGTGCCAGCACCCCCTGGGCGGAGGGAGATACGCAGTATTTT. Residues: CASTPWAEGDTQYF.

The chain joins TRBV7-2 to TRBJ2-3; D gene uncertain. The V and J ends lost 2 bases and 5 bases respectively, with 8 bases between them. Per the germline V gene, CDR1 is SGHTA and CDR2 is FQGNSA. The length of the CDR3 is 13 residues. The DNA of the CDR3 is TGTGCCAGCAGCTTAAGTACCAGAGATACGCAGTATTTT. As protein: CASSLSTRDTQYF.

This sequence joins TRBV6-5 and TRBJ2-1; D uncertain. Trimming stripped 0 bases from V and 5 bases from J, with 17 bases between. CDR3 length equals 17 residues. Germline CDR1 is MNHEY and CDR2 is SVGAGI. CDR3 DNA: TGTGCCAGCAGTTACTCGATTGGGGTGAGACCAAACAATGAGCAGTTCTTC. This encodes CASSYSIGVRPNNEQFF.

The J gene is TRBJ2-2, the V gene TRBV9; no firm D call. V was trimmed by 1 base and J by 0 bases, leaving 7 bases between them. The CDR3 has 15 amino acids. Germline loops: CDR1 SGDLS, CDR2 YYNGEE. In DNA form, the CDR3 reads TGTGCCAGCAGCGTAAGGTCAGCGAACACCGGGGAGCTGTTTTTT. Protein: CASSVRSANTGELFF.